This section outlines one T cell receptor beta chain sequence together with its context. What it binds is unknown. Adult donors, all healthy and HIV-negative, had no recent acute infections or vaccinations. Germline CDR1 and CDR2: SGHAT and FQNNGV. The CDR3 totals 16 residues. V lost 4 bases to trimming and J lost 0 bases; unmatched junction nucleotides: 8. The sample belongs to a study of shared clonotypes between healthy human individuals. General study results and limits: The study found roughly 5% of naive CD4 clonotypes shared across several donors. Relative to their counterparts shared across all four donors, non-shared clonotypes exhibited diminished generation probabilities.

The method was immunoSEQ multiplex PCR; TCRdb's version includes in-frame clones alone and lacks a portion of them. The table lists approximately 1,000,000 clones, approximately 77% of them singletons. This receptor was obtained from a young man in good health. Some clones in this sample may be carry-over from other donors' samples. The sequencing sample was made of memory CD4+ T cells from PBMCs. Subset noted: CD45RA-negative fraction. The V call is TRBV11-2, the J call TRBJ2-7; 8 bases agree with TRBD2. This CDR3 is CASSSPGGGISYEQYF. The CDR3 DNA reads as TGTGCCAGCAGCTCCCCTGGCGGGGGGATCTCCTACGAGCAGTACTTC.